These T cell receptor beta chains were read from a single sample in a study of PD-1 blockade in classical Hodgkin lymphoma. Here immunoSEQ multiplex PCR was the method, and the copy in TCRdb shows in-frame clones only, minus some. The table lists around 28,000 clones, roughly 86% of them singletons. The sequencing here drew on CD4+ T cells from blood, taken before the fourth cycle of nivolumab. These receptors came from a human donor with classical Hodgkin lymphoma. Both conserved end residues are part of each CDR3. The D gene is left open where the match is weak. The listing skips clone size in some rows; elsewhere it reads once, few, many or a size class.

.	TRBJ2-5	15	TRBV28	TRBD2	CASSFKGGARETQYF	TGTGCCAGCAGTTTCAAGGGAGGGGCGCGAGAGACCCAGTACTTC
.	TRBJ1-4	16	TRBV4-1	.	CASSQFQGVTNEKLFF	TGCGCCAGCAGCCAATTCCAAGGGGTAACTAATGAAAAACTGTTTTTT
.	TRBJ2-1	14	TRBV6-1	.	CASSEGVNSLRDLF	TGTGCCAGCAGTGAAGGAGTCAATAGCCTGCGGGATCTCTTC
.	TRBJ1-1	14	TRBV6-4	.	CASRPLRVNTEAFF	TGTGCCAGCAGACCCTTGAGGGTGAACACTGAAGCTTTCTTT
.	TRBJ2-4	15	TRBV19	TRBD1	CASSKTGAGKNIQYF	TGTGCCAGTAGTAAGACAGGGGCGGGCAAAAACATTCAGTACTTC
.	TRBJ1-4	15	TRBV28	TRBD1	CASSKRDRSNEKLFF	TGTGCCAGCAGTAAACGGGACAGGAGTAATGAAAAACTGTTTTTT
.	TRBJ1-5	14	TRBV6-1	.	CASSEGSSTQPQHF	TGTGCCAGCAGTGAAGGCAGCAGTACTCAGCCCCAGCATTTT
.	TRBJ2-7	15	TRBV7-6	TRBD1	CASSRNRGPTYEQYF	TGTGCCAGCAGCCGTAACAGGGGGCCAACCTACGAGCAGTACTTC
.	TRBJ2-2	13	TRBV2	.	CASRMLDSGELFF	TGTGCCAGCAGGATGCTAGATTCCGGGGAGCTGTTTTTT
few	TRBJ2-7	12	TRBV2	TRBD1	CASGTGLREQYF	TGTGCCAGCGGGACAGGGTTGAGGGAGCAGTACTTC
.	TRBJ2-1	15	TRBV14	.	CASSPRTAPYNEQFF	TGTGCCAGCAGCCCACGGACGGCACCTTACAATGAGCAGTTCTTC
.	TRBJ2-7	12	TRBV6-5	.	CASSSGPYEQYF	TGTGCCAGCAGTTCTGGACCATACGAGCAGTACTTC
.	TRBJ1-5	17	TRBV28	.	CASSPPGFQDSNQPQHF	TGTGCCAGCAGTCCCCCGGGGTTTCAGGATAGCAATCAGCCCCAGCATTTT
.	TRBJ2-4	16	TRBV7-9	.	CASSLDGGPAKNIQYF	TGTGCCAGCAGCTTAGATGGGGGGCCGGCCAAAAACATTCAGTACTTC
.	TRBJ2-7	16	TRBV5-4	.	CASSLPVAGHLYEQYF	TGTGCCAGCAGCTTGCCCGTGGCGGGACACCTCTACGAGCAGTACTTC
.	TRBJ2-5	14	TRBV5-1	.	CASSLDPGRETQYF	TGCGCCAGCAGCTTGGACCCCGGCAGGGAGACCCAGTACTTC
.	TRBJ2-7	13	TRBV7-2	TRBD2	CASSAGLAGGPYF	TGTGCCAGCAGCGCAGGACTAGCGGGAGGGCCGTACTTC
.	TRBJ2-4	16	TRBV7-9	.	CASSSLGELAKNIQYF	TGTGCCAGCAGCAGCCTCGGGGAACTAGCCAAAAACATTCAGTACTTC
.	TRBJ2-7	12	TRBV5-5	.	CASSLVVGEQYF	TGTGCCAGCAGCTTGGTGGTCGGCGAGCAGTACTTC
.	TRBJ1-5	16	TRBV5-6	.	CASSLAGLSGNQPQHF	TGTGCCAGCAGCTTAGCGGGACTTTCGGGCAATCAGCCCCAGCATTTT
.	TRBJ1-5	14	TRBV27	.	CASSFERSNQPQHF	TGTGCCAGCAGTTTCGAGAGAAGCAATCAGCCCCAGCATTTT
.	TRBJ2-1	15	TRBV28	TRBD2	CASTSTSGFYNEQFF	TGTGCCAGCACATCGACTAGCGGGTTCTACAATGAGCAGTTCTTC
.	TRBJ2-5	16	TRBV5-1	TRBD2	CASIPSGGGLRKTQYF	TGCGCCAGCATCCCCTCGGGAGGAGGACTTCGTAAGACCCAGTACTTC
few	TRBJ2-7	14	TRBV10-3	.	CAISGGGSSYEQYF	TGTGCCATCAGTGGGGGAGGCTCCTCCTACGAGCAGTACTTC
.	TRBJ2-1	15	TRBV28	TRBD1	CASRPDRGTYNEQFF	TGTGCCAGCAGACCGGACAGGGGAACCTACAATGAGCAGTTCTTC
.	TRBJ1-5	13	TRBV28	.	CASSLGAHQPQHF	TGTGCCAGCAGTTTAGGGGCCCATCAGCCCCAGCATTTT
.	TRBJ1-5	12	TRBV28	.	CASSSQGQPQHF	TGTGCCAGCAGTTCTCAGGGCCAGCCCCAGCATTTT
.	TRBJ2-4	16	TRBV29-1	TRBD2	CSVDGTSGGAKNIQYF	TGCAGCGTTGACGGCACTAGCGGGGGAGCCAAAAACATTCAGTACTTC
.	TRBJ2-3	13	TRBV9	.	CASSVDAGDTQYF	TGTGCCAGCAGCGTGGATGCGGGAGATACGCAGTATTTT
once	TRBJ1-4	14	TRBV5-4	.	CASSRAHGDEKLFF	TGTGCCAGCAGCCGGGCGCACGGGGATGAAAAACTGTTTTTT
.	TRBJ2-5	14	TRBV19	TRBD2	CASSMSSGRETQYF	TGTGCCAGTAGTATGTCTAGCGGGAGGGAGACCCAGTACTTC
.	TRBJ2-1	16	TRBV19	TRBD2	CASSIGSGGAYNEQFF	TGTGCCAGTAGTATAGGTAGCGGGGGGGCCTACAATGAGCAGTTCTTC
.	TRBJ2-1	17	TRBV15	.	CATSRDRGLKGLNEQFF	TGTGCCACCAGCAGAGATCGTGGGTTAAAGGGGCTCAATGAGCAGTTCTTC
.	TRBJ2-4	14	TRBV5-1	.	CASATGSAKNIQYF	TGCGCCAGCGCAACAGGGAGTGCCAAAAACATTCAGTACTTC
.	TRBJ1-5	15	TRBV5-5	TRBD1	CASSLVGTVNQPQHF	TGTGCCAGCAGCTTGGTTGGGACAGTCAATCAGCCCCAGCATTTT
.	TRBJ2-3	14	TRBV7-2	TRBD1	CASRRQGATDTQYF	TGTGCCAGCAGGAGACAGGGGGCCACAGATACGCAGTATTTT
.	TRBJ1-2	14	TRBV5-1	.	CASSLAAGLFGYTF	TGCGCCAGCAGCTTGGCCGCTGGGCTATTTGGCTACACCTTC
.	TRBJ2-3	15	TRBV28	.	CASNPAGRGTDTQYF	TGTGCCAGCAATCCTGCTGGACGCGGCACAGATACGCAGTATTTT
.	TRBJ2-7	13	TRBV18	.	CASSPGSAWEQYF	TGTGCCAGCTCACCAGGGAGCGCCTGGGAGCAGTACTTC
.	TRBJ1-6	13	TRBV9	TRBD1	CASRQGAYSPLHF	TGTGCCAGCAGACAGGGGGCTTATTCACCCCTCCACTTT
.	TRBJ2-5	17	TRBV28	TRBD2	CASNGYVSGRVEETQYF	TGTGCCAGCAATGGATACGTAAGCGGGAGGGTCGAAGAGACCCAGTACTTC
.	TRBJ2-3	15	TRBV6-1	.	CASSDPGGSRDTQYF	TGTGCCAGCAGTGACCCGGGCGGTTCAAGGGATACGCAGTATTTT
.	TRBJ2-1	17	TRBV28	TRBD2	CASSFSTSGSSYNEQFF	TGTGCCAGCAGTTTCTCGACTAGCGGGAGCTCCTACAATGAGCAGTTCTTC
.	TRBJ2-7	13	TRBV29-1	.	CSVWSPIYYEQYF	TGCAGCGTCTGGAGCCCTATCTACTACGAGCAGTACTTC
few	TRBJ1-4	12	TRBV7-8	.	CASSLIHEKLFF	TGTGCCAGCAGCTTAATTCATGAAAAACTGTTTTTT
few	TRBJ1-1	14	TRBV29-1	.	CSVDRDRRGSGAFF	TGCAGCGTTGATCGAGACAGGAGAGGCTCGGGGGCTTTCTTT
.	TRBJ1-6	15	TRBV6-5	.	CASSYSGQLPSPLHF	TGTGCCAGCAGTTACTCGGGACAACTTCCTTCACCCCTCCACTTT
.	TRBJ2-1	19	TRBV28	TRBD2	CASSLPTSGRAETYNEQFF	TGTGCCAGCAGTTTGCCCACTAGCGGGAGGGCCGAGACCTACAATGAGCAGTTCTTC
.	TRBJ2-1	16	TRBV28	TRBD2	CASSLLAGASYNEQFF	TGTGCCAGCAGTTTATTAGCGGGAGCCTCCTACAATGAGCAGTTCTTC
once	TRBJ2-5	13	TRBV5-1	.	CASSTGDQETQYF	TGCGCCAGCAGCACTGGGGATCAAGAGACCCAGTACTTC
few	TRBJ1-6	14	TRBV2	.	CASSAVAYNSPLHF	TGTGCCAGCAGTGCGGTTGCCTATAATTCACCCCTCCACTTT
.	TRBJ1-3	14	TRBV7-2	.	CASSLGGAGNTIYF	TGTGCCAGCAGCTTAGGGGGAGCTGGAAACACCATATATTTT
.	TRBJ2-2	15	TRBV11-2	.	CASSLVGVTPGELFF	TGTGCCAGCAGCTTAGTCGGAGTCACGCCCGGGGAGCTGTTTTTT
.	TRBJ2-3	14	TRBV6-5	TRBD2	CASRRLAGGDTQYF	TGTGCCAGCCGACGCCTAGCGGGGGGAGATACGCAGTATTTT
.	TRBJ2-5	10	TRBV20-1	.	CSAAQETQYF	TGCAGTGCCGCCCAAGAGACCCAGTACTTC